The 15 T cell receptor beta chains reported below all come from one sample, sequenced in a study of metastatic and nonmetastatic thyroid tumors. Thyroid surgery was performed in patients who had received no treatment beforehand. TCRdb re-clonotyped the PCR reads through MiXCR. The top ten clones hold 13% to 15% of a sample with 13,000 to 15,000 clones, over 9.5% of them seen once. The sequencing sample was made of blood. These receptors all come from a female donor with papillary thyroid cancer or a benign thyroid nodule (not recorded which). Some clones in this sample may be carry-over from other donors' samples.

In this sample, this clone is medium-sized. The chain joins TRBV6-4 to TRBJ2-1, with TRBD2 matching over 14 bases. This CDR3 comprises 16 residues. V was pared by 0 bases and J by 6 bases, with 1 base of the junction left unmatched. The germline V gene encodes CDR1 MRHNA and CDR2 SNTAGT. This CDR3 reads CASSDSGTSGSNEQFF. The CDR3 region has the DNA TGTGCCAGCAGTGACTCCGGGACTAGCGGGAGCAATGAGCAGTTCTTC.

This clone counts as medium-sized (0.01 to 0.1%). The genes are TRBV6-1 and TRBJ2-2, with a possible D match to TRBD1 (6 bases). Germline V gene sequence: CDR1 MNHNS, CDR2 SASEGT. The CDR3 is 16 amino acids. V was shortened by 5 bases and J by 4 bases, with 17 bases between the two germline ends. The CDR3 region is CASSRPTQGITGELFF. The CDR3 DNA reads TGTGCCAGCAGTCGGCCAACACAGGGAATCACCGGGGAGCTGTTTTTT.

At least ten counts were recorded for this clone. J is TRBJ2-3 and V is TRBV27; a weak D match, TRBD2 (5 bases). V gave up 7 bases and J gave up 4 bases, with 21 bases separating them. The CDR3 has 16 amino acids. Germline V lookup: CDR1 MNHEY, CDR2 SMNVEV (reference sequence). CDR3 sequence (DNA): TGTGCCAGCAACCCCACGGCCGGGGAGTTCGCAGATACGCAGTATTTT. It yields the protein CASNPTAGEFADTQYF.

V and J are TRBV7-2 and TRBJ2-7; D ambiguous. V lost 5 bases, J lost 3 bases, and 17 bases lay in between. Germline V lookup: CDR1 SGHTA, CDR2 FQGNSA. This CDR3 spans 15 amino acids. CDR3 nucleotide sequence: TGTGCCAGCAGCGTACGTGGGCGGACGGACTACGAGCAGTACTTC. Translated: CASSVRGRTDYEQYF.

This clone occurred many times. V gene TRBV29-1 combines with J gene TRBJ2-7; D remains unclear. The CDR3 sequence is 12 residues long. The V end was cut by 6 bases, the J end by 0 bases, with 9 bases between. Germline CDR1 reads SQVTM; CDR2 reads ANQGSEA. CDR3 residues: CSVRIPSYEQYF. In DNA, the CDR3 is TGCAGCGTAAGAATACCCTCCTACGAGCAGTACTTC.

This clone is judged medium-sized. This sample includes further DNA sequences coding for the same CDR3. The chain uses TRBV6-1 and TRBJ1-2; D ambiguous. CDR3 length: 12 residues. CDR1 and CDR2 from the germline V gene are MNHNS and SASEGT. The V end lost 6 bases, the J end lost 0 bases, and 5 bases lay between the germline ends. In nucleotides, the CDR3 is TGTGCCAGCAGCGGGTCTAACTATGGCTACACCTTC. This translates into CASSGSNYGYTF.

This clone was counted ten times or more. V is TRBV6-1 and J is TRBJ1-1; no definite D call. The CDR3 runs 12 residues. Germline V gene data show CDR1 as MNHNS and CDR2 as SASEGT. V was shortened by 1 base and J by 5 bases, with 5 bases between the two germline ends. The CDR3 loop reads CASSEVGTEAFF. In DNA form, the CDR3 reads TGTGCCAGCAGTGAAGTAGGAACTGAAGCTTTCTTT.

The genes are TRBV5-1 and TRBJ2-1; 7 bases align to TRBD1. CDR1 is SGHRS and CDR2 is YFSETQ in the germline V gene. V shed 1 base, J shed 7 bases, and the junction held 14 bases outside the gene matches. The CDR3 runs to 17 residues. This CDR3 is CASSLTPLGQVANEQFF. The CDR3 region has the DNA TGCGCCAGCAGCTTGACCCCTCTAGGACAGGTGGCTAATGAGCAGTTCTTC.

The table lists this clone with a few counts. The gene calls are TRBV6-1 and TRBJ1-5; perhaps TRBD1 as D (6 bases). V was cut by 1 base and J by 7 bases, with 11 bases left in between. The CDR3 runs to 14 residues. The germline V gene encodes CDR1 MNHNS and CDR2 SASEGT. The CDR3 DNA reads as TGTGCCAGCAGTGAAGGGGGCAGGGGACAGCCCCAGCATTTT. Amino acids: CASSEGGRGQPQHF.

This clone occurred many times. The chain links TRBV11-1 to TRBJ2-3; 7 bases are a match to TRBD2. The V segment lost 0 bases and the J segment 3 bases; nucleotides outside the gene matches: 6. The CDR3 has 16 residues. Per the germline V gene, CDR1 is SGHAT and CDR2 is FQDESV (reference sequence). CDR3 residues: CASSLARGTDTDTQYF. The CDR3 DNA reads TGTGCCAGCAGCTTAGCGCGGGGGACCGATACAGATACGCAGTATTTT.

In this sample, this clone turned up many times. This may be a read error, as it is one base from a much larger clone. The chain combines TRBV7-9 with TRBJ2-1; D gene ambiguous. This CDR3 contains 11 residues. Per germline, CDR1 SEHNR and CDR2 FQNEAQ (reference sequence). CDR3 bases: TGTGTCAGAAAAACCGGAAATGAGCAGTTCTTC. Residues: CVRKTGNEQFF.

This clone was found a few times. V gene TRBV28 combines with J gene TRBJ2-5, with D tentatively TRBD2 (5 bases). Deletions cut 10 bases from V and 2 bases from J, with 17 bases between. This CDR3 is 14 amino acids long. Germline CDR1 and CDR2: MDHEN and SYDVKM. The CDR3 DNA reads TGTGCCACCGAACGTTCGGGGAATCAAGAGACCCAGTACTTC. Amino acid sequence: CATERSGNQETQYF.

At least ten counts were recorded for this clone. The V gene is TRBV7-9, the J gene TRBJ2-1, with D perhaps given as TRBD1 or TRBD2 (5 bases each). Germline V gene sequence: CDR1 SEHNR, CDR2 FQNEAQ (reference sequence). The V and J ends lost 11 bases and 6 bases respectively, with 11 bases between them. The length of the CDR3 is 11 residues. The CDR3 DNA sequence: TGTGCCGTACGAGGGGCCAATGAGCAGTTCTTC. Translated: CAVRGANEQFF.

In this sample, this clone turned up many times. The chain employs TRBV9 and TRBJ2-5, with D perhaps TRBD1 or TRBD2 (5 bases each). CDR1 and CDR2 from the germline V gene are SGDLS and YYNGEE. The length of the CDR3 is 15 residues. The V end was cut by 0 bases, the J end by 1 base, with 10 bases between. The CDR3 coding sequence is TGTGCCAGCAGCGTAGGAGGGGTGGGCCAAGAGACCCAGTACTTC. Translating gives CASSVGGVGQETQYF.

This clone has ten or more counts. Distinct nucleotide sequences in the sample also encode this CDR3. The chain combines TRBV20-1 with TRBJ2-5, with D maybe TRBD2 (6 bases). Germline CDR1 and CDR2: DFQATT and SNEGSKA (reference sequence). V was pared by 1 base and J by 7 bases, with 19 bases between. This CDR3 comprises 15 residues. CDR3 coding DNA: TGCAGTGCTAGAGGGGACTTGACGCGGAGTGGGACCCAGTACTTC. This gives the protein CSARGDLTRSGTQYF.